This TCR beta chain stems from a study of cytomegalovirus exposure and HLA in healthy donors. The study ran its PCR with 60 Vbeta and 13 Jbeta primers. Produced via immunoSEQ multiplex PCR; TCRdb's table is partial and in-frame only. Of roughly 180,000 clones in the sample, about 80% were seen once. CDR3 length: 15 amino acids. Germline V CDR1 and CDR2: LNHNV, YYDKDF (reference sequence). J lost 4 bases, V lost 5 bases, and 8 bases had no gene match. The TCR originated in a man aged 30 to 39 in good health and CMV-seronegative. V and J are TRBV15 and TRBJ2-3; 8 bases map to TRBD2. Sequencing input: PBMCs. CDR3 sequence reads: CATSWSGGGADTQYF. The CDR3 DNA reads TGTGCCACCAGCTGGAGCGGGGGCGGCGCAGATACGCAGTATTTT.